The 4 T cell receptor beta chains in this list originate from one sample, sequenced in a study of blood T cell repertoires in COVID-19. Only in-frame clones appear in the TCRdb table, and some are missing; sequencing was by immunoSEQ multiplex PCR. The data contain 99,000 or so clones, more than 85% of them singletons. Sequencing was carried out using peripheral blood. These receptors all come from a human donor in a cohort sampled during active COVID-19.

The chain has TRBV7-2 and TRBJ2-7; perhaps TRBD2 as D (5 bases). The CDR3 loop spans 13 amino acids. From germline, CDR1 is SGHTA and CDR2 FQGNSA. The ends were cut back, 2 bases at V and 3 bases at J, with 8 bases in the middle. This CDR3 reads CASSLTGFYEQYF. The CDR3 DNA reads as TGTGCCAGCAGCTTAACGGGGTTCTACGAGCAGTACTTC.

V is TRBV9 and J is TRBJ1-1; TRBD1 agrees at 7 bases. The CDR3 contains 14 residues. Germline loops: CDR1 SGDLS, CDR2 YYNGEE. J gave up 8 bases and V 3 bases, and 10 bases lay outside the gene matches. CDR3 DNA sequence: TGTGCCAGCAGCGCCGGGACAGTTCCCAACGAAGCTTTCTTT. This gives the protein CASSAGTVPNEAFF.

CDR3 amino acids: CAWSVPTGTGAYTQYF. CDR3 DNA: TGTGCCTGGAGTGTACCAACCGGGACAGGGGCTTATACGCAGTATTTT. This sequence joins TRBV30 and TRBJ2-3, with TRBD1 matching over 10 bases. The CDR3 length is 16 residues. V lost 0 bases to trimming and J lost 7 bases; unmatched junction nucleotides: 10. Germline assignment: CDR1 GTSNPN and CDR2 SVGIG (reference sequence). Full variable domain (missing parts from reference TRBV30 and TRBJ2-3): SQTIHQWPATLVQPVGSPLSLECTVEGTSNPNLYWYRQAAGRGLQLLFYSVGIGQISSEVPQNLSASRPQDRQFILSSKKLLLSDSGFYLCAWSVPTGTGAYTQYFGPGTRLTVL.

The chain links TRBV2 to TRBJ2-2; D is unresolved. The V and J ends lost 5 bases and 2 bases respectively, with 9 bases between them. Germline CDR1 and CDR2: SNHLY and FYNNEI. The CDR3 sequence is 14 residues long. DNA of the CDR3: TGTGCCAGCAGTTACTCCCTTAACACCGGGGAGCTGTTTTTT. It encodes CASSYSLNTGELFF.